This entry lists 32 T cell receptor beta chains sequenced from one sample in a study of blood T cell repertoires in COVID-19. Using immunoSEQ multiplex PCR, the repertoire was profiled, and TCRdb retains in-frame clones only, with some absent. The table lists approximately 190,000 clones, around 84% of them singletons. The sample comprised peripheral blood. Source of these receptors: a human donor in a cohort sampled during active COVID-19.

This chain joins TRBV20-1 and TRBJ2-3; TRBD2 aligns across 7 bases. With 3 bases clipped from V and 4 bases from J, the junction kept 4 bases outside the gene matches. Germline V gene sequence: CDR1 DFQATT, CDR2 SNEGSKA (reference sequence). CDR3 size: 13 residues. The CDR3 is CSASMAGADTQYF. The CDR3 region has the DNA TGCAGTGCTAGTATGGCGGGGGCAGATACGCAGTATTTT.

This clone has just one count. J is TRBJ1-5 and V is TRBV2, with D unresolved. The CDR3 has 15 amino acids. The V and J ends lost 6 bases and 1 base respectively, with 13 bases between them. Per the germline V gene, CDR1 is SNHLY and CDR2 is FYNNEI. The CDR3 is CASSLSGWSNQPQHF. CDR3 nucleotides: TGTGCCAGCAGCCTATCCGGTTGGAGCAATCAGCCCCAGCATTTT.

The rearrangement links TRBV9 to TRBJ2-3; 8 positions match TRBD2. Germline loops: CDR1 SGDLS, CDR2 YYNGEE. Trimming cost V 4 bases and J 4 bases; bases outside gene matches: 5. The CDR3 is 14 amino acids. DNA of the CDR3: TGTGCCAGCAGCACGGGACTAGTCCCAGATACGCAGTATTTT. Protein sequence: CASSTGLVPDTQYF.

This CDR3 reads CASSRGDYGYTF. The CDR3, as DNA: TGTGCCAGCAGTAGGGGCGACTATGGCTACACCTTC. V is TRBV28 and J is TRBJ1-2, with D perhaps TRBD1 (5 bases). The germline V and J ends were trimmed by 5 bases and 3 bases, with 7 bases remaining between them. CDR1 MDHEN and CDR2 SYDVKM come from the germline V gene. This CDR3 has 12 residues.

The rearrangement links TRBV6-5 to TRBJ1-2, with D tentatively TRBD1 (6 bases). Trimming removed 2 bases from V and 7 bases from J, with 17 bases in between. Germline loops: CDR1 MNHEY, CDR2 SVGAGI. This CDR3 is 15 amino acids long. CDR3 DNA sequence: TGTGCCAGCAGTTACGCTGCCGGGACATATACTGGCTACACCTTC. As protein: CASSYAAGTYTGYTF.

This chain joins TRBV27 and TRBJ1-2, with 7 bases lining up with TRBD1. Germline loops: CDR1 MNHEY, CDR2 SMNVEV (reference sequence). The junction had 14 bases not matched to a gene; V was cut back by 8 bases and J by 5 bases. The CDR3 consists of 15 residues. CDR3 amino acids: CASGPTGANPYGYTF. CDR3 sequence (DNA): TGTGCCAGCGGGCCAACAGGGGCGAACCCTTATGGCTACACCTTC.

This chain uses TRBV30 with TRBJ1-1; 8 bases match TRBD1. Germline trimming cut 3 bases from V and 0 bases from J; bases unmatched to any gene: 3. This CDR3 is 14 amino acids long. Germline V gene sequence: CDR1 GTSNPN, CDR2 SVGIG (reference sequence). CDR3 sequence (DNA): TGTGCCTGGAGCGGACAGGGTCTGAACACTGAAGCTTTCTTT. It is translated as CAWSGQGLNTEAFF.

V is TRBV5-6 and J is TRBJ2-2; D perhaps matches TRBD2 (5 bases). Germline CDR1 reads SGHDT; CDR2 reads YYEEEE. V lost 1 base and J lost 6, with 10 bases in between. This CDR3 spans 14 amino acids. The CDR3 nucleotides read TGTGCCAGCAGCTTGACGCAGCGGCCCGGGGAGCTGTTTTTT. Encoded protein: CASSLTQRPGELFF. Filled out from reference TRBV5-6 and TRBJ2-2, the complete variable domain reads DAGVTQSPTHLIKTRGQQVTLRCSPKSGHDTVSWYQQALGQGPQFIFQYYEEEERQRGNFPDRFSGHQFPNYSSELNVNALLLGDSALYLCASSLTQRPGELFFGEGSRLTVL.

This sequence joins TRBV15 and TRBJ2-5; D remains unclear. Germline V gene sequence: CDR1 LNHNV, CDR2 YYDKDF (reference sequence). Trimming took 0 bases from V and 5 from J, leaving 13 bases between them. This CDR3 contains 15 residues. CDR3 in amino acids: CATSRDPIPGETQYF. The CDR3 DNA sequence: TGTGCCACCAGCAGAGATCCAATCCCCGGGGAGACCCAGTACTTC.

The DNA of the CDR3 is TGTGCCAGCAGTTACTCTGGGACAGAAAACTATGGCTACACCTTC. Translation gives CASSYSGTENYGYTF. The chain combines TRBV6-5 with TRBJ1-2; 7 bases line up with TRBD1. The V and J ends lost 0 bases and 2 bases, in that order; junction bases with no gene match: 3. This CDR3 region has 15 residues. Germline V gives CDR1 MNHEY, CDR2 SVGAGI.

This clone was detected only once. The chain joins TRBV6-5 to TRBJ2-7; 7 positions match TRBD2. The germline V gene has CDR1 MNHEY and CDR2 SVGAGI. V trimming: 6 bases; J trimming: 2 bases; junction bases outside the gene matches: 10. The CDR3 runs to 15 residues. Written as DNA, the CDR3 is TGTGCCAGCAGCGACGTCCCGGGGGGAACCTACGAGCAGTACTTC. Its protein is CASSDVPGGTYEQYF.

The V gene is TRBV2, the J gene TRBJ2-1, with D perhaps matching TRBD1 (5 bases). In germline, CDR1 is SNHLY, CDR2 FYNNEI. The CDR3 covers 14 residues. V was shortened by 5 bases and J by 10 bases, with 18 bases between the two germline ends. Here the CDR3 DNA reads TGTGCCAGCAGTCCCCGCCCTTTTCAGGGAGAGCAGTTCTTC. Protein: CASSPRPFQGEQFF. The full variable domain, rest sourced from reference TRBV2 and TRBJ2-1, is EPEVTQTPSHQVTQMGQEVILRCVPISNHLYFYWYRQILGQKVEFLVSFYNNEISEKSEIFDDQFSVERPDGSNFTLKIRSTKLEDSAMYFCASSPRPFQGEQFFGPGTRLTVL.

In this sample, this clone turned up once. This chain links TRBV6-1 with TRBJ1-2, with D perhaps matching TRBD1 (6 bases). Germline V gene data show CDR1 as MNHNS and CDR2 as SASEGT. The CDR3 is 14 amino acids. Trimming cost V 2 bases and J 5 bases, with 12 bases left between them. CDR3 sequence (DNA): TGTGCCAGCAGTGAAAGGGGGGGCCGATATGGCTACACCTTC. Translating it yields CASSERGGRYGYTF.

This clone was seen a handful of times. The chain is built from TRBV28 and TRBJ1-2, with 8 bases aligning to TRBD1. The CDR3 is 14 residues long. With 6 bases clipped from V and 4 bases from J, the junction kept 7 bases outside the gene matches. Germline V CDR1 and CDR2: MDHEN, SYDVKM. The CDR3 DNA is TGTGCCAGCAGATCGACAGGGGCCATCTATGGCTACACCTTC. This translates into CASRSTGAIYGYTF.

The chain joins TRBV28 to TRBJ1-5; TRBD1 matches 9 bases. Germline-derived CDR1 and CDR2 are MDHEN and SYDVKM. This CDR3 has 15 amino acids. V lost 6 bases and J lost 4; bases outside the gene matches: 7. CDR3 sequence (DNA): TGTGCCAGCAGGACAAACGGACAGGGGAATCAGCCCCAGCATTTT. Its protein product is CASRTNGQGNQPQHF.

This clone is a singleton in its sample. The rearrangement links TRBV6-6 to TRBJ1-5; D unresolved. Trimming removed 2 bases at V and 3 bases at J, with 8 bases between. This CDR3 spans 14 amino acids. Per germline, CDR1 MNHNY and CDR2 SVGAGI (reference sequence). CDR3 DNA: TGTGCCAGCAGTTACCGAGGCAACAATCAGCCCCAGCATTTT. It translates to CASSYRGNNQPQHF.

The gene calls are TRBV5-4 and TRBJ2-5; 8 bases fit TRBD2. The germline gives CDR1 SGHNT, CDR2 YYREEE (reference sequence). The CDR3 is made up of 15 amino acids. Trimming removed 4 bases from V and 4 bases from J; junction bases left unmatched: 9. CDR3 DNA: TGTGCCAGCAGCATTGGTGCGGGAGGTGTAGAGACCCAGTACTTC. It specifies CASSIGAGGVETQYF.

The chain is built from TRBV5-6 and TRBJ1-1; D perhaps matches TRBD1 (6 bases). Trimming cost V 7 bases and J 2 bases, with 18 bases left between them. Germline V CDR1 and CDR2: SGHDT, YYEEEE. The CDR3 has 15 residues. This CDR3 is CASLTRGRGNTEAFF. The DNA for the CDR3 is TGTGCCAGCCTAACTAGGGGCAGGGGAAACACTGAAGCTTTCTTT.

This rearrangement joins TRBV27 to TRBJ2-5, with 10 bases matching TRBD1. The germline V gene has CDR1 MNHEY and CDR2 SMNVEV (reference sequence). The CDR3 has 17 amino acids. Germline trimming cut 3 bases from V and 5 bases from J; bases unmatched to any gene: 12. The CDR3 region has the DNA TGTGCCAGCAGTTTCACCGCTAGTGACAGGGGGCGGGAGACCCAGTACTTC. Translating it yields CASSFTASDRGRETQYF.

This chain joins TRBV7-2 and TRBJ2-6; TRBD1 agrees at 8 bases. The CDR3 is 16 residues long. Trimming took 1 base from V and 4 from J; bases not matched to a gene: 3. Germline V gene sequence: CDR1 SGHTA, CDR2 FQGNSA. CDR3 protein: CASSLGTGYGANVLTF. In nucleotides, the CDR3 is TGTGCCAGCAGCTTAGGGACAGGGTACGGGGCCAACGTCCTGACTTTC.

This chain's CDR3 is CASSQWLAGDTQYF. CDR3 nucleotide sequence: TGTGCCAGCAGCCAATGGCTAGCGGGAGATACGCAGTATTTT. This chain links TRBV3-1 (or the pseudogene TRBV3-2) with TRBJ2-3; 8 nucleotides match TRBD2. This CDR3 comprises 14 residues. CDR1 is LGHDT, CDR2 YNNKEL, per germline (reference sequence). With 2 bases clipped from V and 5 bases from J, the junction kept 3 bases outside the gene matches.

The gene calls are TRBV5-1 and TRBJ2-2, with TRBD2 as a possible D gene (5 bases). The CDR3 sequence is 16 residues long. Germline lookup yields CDR1 SGHRS and CDR2 YFSETQ. Between the trimmed V and J ends, which lost 4 bases and 0 bases, there was a span of 13 bases. This CDR3 reads CASSPRAGPNTGELFF. CDR3 in DNA: TGCGCCAGCAGCCCGCGGGCGGGTCCGAACACCGGGGAGCTGTTTTTT.

The genes are TRBV28 and TRBJ2-5, with a weak D call TRBD2 (6 bases). Between the trimmed V and J ends, which lost 6 bases and 9 bases, there was a span of 11 bases. Germline-derived CDR1 and CDR2 are MDHEN and SYDVKM. This CDR3 spans 11 amino acids. CDR3 sequence (DNA): TGTGCCAGCAGCCAACCGGGGGCCCAGTACTTC. Its protein product is CASSQPGAQYF.

This chain connects TRBV2 to TRBJ2-5; 8 nucleotides match TRBD1. Germline-derived CDR1 and CDR2 are SNHLY and FYNNEI. This CDR3 region has 15 residues. J was trimmed by 0 bases and V by 1 base; bases with no gene match: 1. Written as DNA, the CDR3 is TGTGCCAGCAGTGAAGACAGGGGGTACCAAGAGACCCAGTACTTC. This encodes CASSEDRGYQETQYF.

The chain links TRBV30 to TRBJ1-3, with D possibly TRBD1 on 5 matching bases. V was cut by 3 bases and J by 8 bases, with 11 bases left in between. Germline V gives CDR1 GTSNPN, CDR2 SVGIG (reference sequence). CDR3 size: 12 residues. Here the CDR3 reads CAWSPGGYTIYF. DNA of the CDR3: TGTGCCTGGAGCCCCGGGGGATACACCATATATTTT.

The chain carries TRBV5-1 and TRBJ1-1; no definite D call. The germline V and J ends were trimmed by 0 bases and 1 base, with 16 bases remaining between them. The CDR3 is 17 amino acids. Germline assignment: CDR1 SGHRS and CDR2 YFSETQ. The CDR3 spells CASSLGVADPGNTEAFF. The CDR3 region has the DNA TGCGCCAGCAGCTTGGGGGTAGCCGACCCGGGGAACACTGAAGCTTTCTTT.

The gene calls are TRBV25-1 and TRBJ1-4; D is unresolved. Between the trimmed V and J ends, which lost 0 bases and 6 bases, there was a span of 5 bases. The CDR3 covers 13 residues. Germline CDR1 and CDR2: MGHDK and SYGVNS. CDR3 nucleotides: TGTGCCAGCAGTGAATACGGTTATGAAAAACTGTTTTTT. It specifies CASSEYGYEKLFF.

This clone has more than one count but fewer than ten. The CDR3 protein is CASSWDREVADTQYF. In nucleotides, the CDR3 is TGCGCCAGCAGCTGGGACAGGGAGGTAGCAGATACGCAGTATTTT. The rearrangement uses TRBV5-1 and TRBJ2-3, with 9 positions matching TRBD1. The CDR3 covers 15 residues. V lost 3 bases and J lost 4; bases outside the gene matches: 6. From germline, CDR1 is SGHRS and CDR2 YFSETQ.

This clone has at least ten counts. This sample includes further DNA sequences coding for the same CDR3. The rearrangement joins TRBV7-2 to TRBJ1-5, with TRBD1 matching 7 bases. Germline loops: CDR1 SGHTA, CDR2 FQGNSA. The CDR3 has 15 amino acids. After removal of 5 bases from V and 7 bases from J, the junction contained 11 bases not matched to a gene. For the CDR3, the DNA is TGTGCCAGCAGCACCTGGGACAGTAGTTCCCAGCCCCAGCATTTT. Amino acids: CASSTWDSSSQPQHF.

The rearrangement uses TRBV6-5 and TRBJ1-4; D gene ambiguous. Germline V gives CDR1 MNHEY, CDR2 SVGAGI. CDR3 length equals 12 residues. The V end lost 4 bases, the J end lost 5 bases, and 5 bases lay between the germline ends. The CDR3 loop is CASSSLNEKLFF. The CDR3 DNA is TGTGCCAGCAGTTCCCTGAATGAAAAACTGTTTTTT.

The genes are TRBV2 and TRBJ1-2; a weak D match, TRBD1 (5 bases). This CDR3 spans 14 amino acids. Looked up from germline, CDR1 is SNHLY and CDR2 is FYNNEI. V was cut by 6 bases and J by 8 bases, with 19 bases left in between. The chain's CDR3 is CASSLREVPPGYTF. The CDR3 DNA sequence: TGTGCCAGCAGCCTCAGGGAAGTCCCGCCCGGCTACACCTTC.

The chain uses TRBV25-1 and TRBJ1-2, with 9 bases identical to TRBD1. CDR3 length equals 12 residues. Germline CDR1 is MGHDK and CDR2 is SYGVNS. With 5 bases clipped from V and 8 bases from J, the junction kept 3 bases outside the gene matches. In DNA form, the CDR3 reads TGTGCCAGCAGTTGGGGACAGGGCGGCTACACCTTC. Protein sequence: CASSWGQGGYTF.